Listed here is a single TCR beta chain. Time point given: cycle 4 day 1 (C4D1), after about 6 weeks of nivolumab. Brentuximab vedotin exposure varied among the patients, all of whom had relapsed after autologous stem cell transplantation. This record belongs to a study of PD-1 blockade in classical Hodgkin lymphoma. V gave up 7 bases and J gave up 4 bases, with 9 bases separating them. The CDR3 spans 12 residues. Germline V CDR1 and CDR2: SGHDT, YYEEEE. The method was immunoSEQ multiplex PCR; TCRdb's version includes in-frame clones alone and lacks a portion of them. The sample lists tens of thousands of clones; approximately 80% were seen once.

The sequence was obtained from a human donor with classical Hodgkin lymphoma. Sample: peripheral blood mononuclear cells (PBMCs), taken before the fourth cycle of nivolumab. This rearrangement joins TRBV5-6 to TRBJ1-5; D unresolved. The CDR3, as DNA: TGTGCCAGCTCGGCCGTAAATCAGCCCCAGCATTTT. Amino acids: CASSAVNQPQHF.